These 21 T cell receptor beta chains share one sample of origin, sequenced in a study of cytomegalovirus exposure and HLA in healthy donors. In the PCR, 60 Vbeta and 13 Jbeta primers were used. Assay used: immunoSEQ multiplex PCR; TCRdb lists only in-frame clones, some missing. The profile shows 95,000 to 100,000 clones, roughly 79% of them singletons. Sequenced input: PBMCs. The receptors originated from a man between 40 and 49 years old in good health and CMV-seronegative.

The V gene is TRBV7-2, the J gene TRBJ2-1, with D possibly being TRBD2 (6 bases). The V gene lost 5 bases and the J gene lost 5 bases, with 25 bases spanning the gap. The length of the CDR3 is 18 residues. The germline CDR1 and CDR2 sequences are SGHTA and FQGNSA. This chain's CDR3 is CASSLSGSGNPLHNEQFF. Here the CDR3 DNA reads TGTGCCAGCAGCCTAAGCGGGTCTGGTAATCCCCTTCACAATGAGCAGTTCTTC.

The CDR3 bases are TGTGCCAGCAGTTCCGTTTTTCGGACAGGCAGCTATGGCTACACCTTC. This encodes CASSSVFRTGSYGYTF. J is TRBJ1-2 and V is TRBV27, with 7 bases lining up with TRBD1. CDR1 is MNHEY, CDR2 SMNVEV, per germline (reference sequence). This CDR3 spans 16 amino acids. V trimming: 4 bases; J trimming: 4 bases; junction bases outside the gene matches: 12.

V gene TRBV5-1 combines with J gene TRBJ1-3, with D perhaps TRBD1 (6 bases). The CDR3 runs to 17 residues. CDR1 and CDR2 from the germline V gene are SGHRS and YFSETQ. Trimming took off 3 bases at V and 3 bases at J, with 19 bases between the two ends. CDR3 region: CASSYHRVRRLGNTIYF. The CDR3 region has the DNA TGCGCCAGCAGCTACCACAGGGTCAGGCGCCTTGGAAACACCATATATTTT.

V gene TRBV7-6 combines with J gene TRBJ2-5; 7 bases map to TRBD1. J gave up 0 bases and V 5 bases, and 6 bases lay outside the gene matches. The CDR3 length is 15 residues. Germline V CDR1 and CDR2: SGHVS, FNYEAQ. CDR3 amino acids: CASSAGQANQETQYF. The DNA for the CDR3 is TGTGCCAGCAGCGCCGGACAGGCAAACCAAGAGACCCAGTACTTC.

This clone was observed a handful of times. This rearrangement joins TRBV5-1 to TRBJ1-1; the D is unclear. Germline CDR1 is SGHRS and CDR2 is YFSETQ. With 0 bases removed from V and 0 bases from J, the gap between germline ends came to 9 bases. The CDR3 runs 15 residues. CDR3 nucleotide sequence: TGCGCCAGCAGCTTGGATTGGAGGTTGAACACTGAAGCTTTCTTT. Its protein is CASSLDWRLNTEAFF.

This clone was picked up a small number of times. Other DNA variants within this sample encode the same CDR3. The V and J genes are TRBV19 and TRBJ1-4; the match to TRBD1 covers 7 bases. The trim removed 6 bases at V and 3 bases at J, leaving 4 bases unmatched. CDR1 and CDR2 from the germline V gene are LNHDA and SQIVND (reference sequence). This CDR3 is built from 14 residues. This chain's CDR3 is CASSRGTANEKLFF. CDR3 nucleotide sequence: TGTGCCAGTAGCCGAGGGACAGCTAATGAAAAACTGTTTTTT.

This chain uses TRBV9 with TRBJ2-7; TRBD1 agrees at 7 bases. Looked up from germline, CDR1 is SGDLS and CDR2 is YYNGEE. The V gene end was trimmed by 0 bases and the J gene end by 5 bases; junction bases not matched to a gene: 14. This CDR3 has 17 amino acids. CDR3 residues: CASSVGGRGPQGNEQYV. CDR3 in DNA: TGTGCCAGCAGCGTAGGAGGAAGGGGTCCACAGGGGAACGAGCAGTACGTC.

The chain combines TRBV7-9 with TRBJ1-1, with D perhaps matching TRBD1 (6 bases). The CDR3 is 15 amino acids. V was trimmed by 5 bases and J by 7 bases, leaving 20 bases between them. CDR1 and CDR2 (germline): SEHNR, FQNEAQ (reference sequence). The CDR3: CASSPLGAGESEAFF. The CDR3 region has the DNA TGTGCCAGCAGCCCCCTGGGGGCAGGGGAGAGTGAAGCTTTCTTT.

The V gene is TRBV30, the J gene TRBJ2-5, with TRBD2 as a possible D gene (6 bases). The length of the CDR3 is 12 residues. The ends were cut back, 3 bases at V and 4 bases at J, with 9 bases in the middle. The germline V gene has CDR1 GTSNPN and CDR2 SVGIG (reference sequence). CDR3 protein: CAWSMGGETQYF. The CDR3 region has the DNA TGTGCCTGGAGCATGGGGGGAGAGACCCAGTACTTC.

V is TRBV2 and J is TRBJ1-1, with D uncertain. V gave up 11 bases and J gave up 5 bases, with 9 bases separating them. Germline CDR1 is SNHLY and CDR2 is FYNNEI. The CDR3 runs to 10 residues. The CDR3 nucleotides are TGTGCCTCGGAGGGAACTGAAGCTTTCTTT. As protein: CASEGTEAFF.

This chain links TRBV5-6 with TRBJ1-1; 9 bases align to TRBD1. J was trimmed by 5 bases and V by 3 bases; bases with no gene match: 5. CDR1 is SGHDT and CDR2 is YYEEEE in the germline V gene. This CDR3 is 14 amino acids long. This CDR3 is CASSYDRGVTEAFF. CDR3 bases: TGTGCCAGCAGCTACGACAGGGGGGTAACTGAAGCTTTCTTT.

The gene calls are TRBV7-9 and TRBJ1-2, with D unresolved. Trimming left V 5 bases short and J 0 bases short, with 10 bases between. CDR1 SEHNR and CDR2 FQNEAQ come from the germline V gene (reference sequence). The CDR3 contains 14 residues. The CDR3 nucleotides are TGTGCCAGCAGCGGTTTGGAGGCTAACTATGGCTACACCTTC. Protein: CASSGLEANYGYTF. Full variable domain (outside the CDR3, taken from reference TRBV7-9 and TRBJ1-2): DTGVSQNPRHKITKRGQNVTFRCDPISEHNRLYWYRQTLGQGPEFLTYFQNEAQLEKSRLLSDRFSAERPKGSFSTLEIQRTEQGDSAMYLCASSGLEANYGYTFGSGTRLTVV.

This chain uses TRBV6-5 with TRBJ1-1, with TRBD1 matching over 7 bases. Germline V gene data show CDR1 as MNHEY and CDR2 as SVGAGI. The CDR3 runs 15 residues. The J segment lost 3 bases and the V segment lost 3 bases, leaving 7 bases of the junction unmatched. CDR3: CASSYSSTGDTEAFF. The DNA for the CDR3 is TGTGCCAGCAGTTATTCGTCAACAGGGGACACTGAAGCTTTCTTT.

The chain uses TRBV5-1 and TRBJ2-1; 8 bases are shared with TRBD2. The CDR3 has 15 residues. Looked up from germline, CDR1 is SGHRS and CDR2 is YFSETQ. The ends lost 10 bases at V and 6 bases at J; junction bases unmatched: 15. The CDR3 loop reads CAPSVPGGAANEQFF. DNA of the CDR3: TGCGCCCCCTCCGTACCGGGGGGGGCCGCCAATGAGCAGTTCTTC.

This clone was detected a few times. The chain has TRBV10-2 and TRBJ2-7; tentative D call: TRBD2 (6 bases). Germline CDR1 is WSHSY and CDR2 is SAAADI. The CDR3 is made up of 14 amino acids. V lost 1 base to trimming and J lost 4 bases, with 11 bases between them. The CDR3 nucleotides read TGCGCCAGCAGTGAGTACGTTGGACTATACGAGCAGTACTTC. Amino acids: CASSEYVGLYEQYF.

This chain links TRBV4-1 with TRBJ2-1, with a tentative D call TRBD2 (5 bases). CDR3 size: 12 residues. The V end lost 3 bases, the J end lost 12 bases, and 12 bases lay between the germline ends. The germline V gene has CDR1 MGHRA and CDR2 YSYEKL. Written as DNA, the CDR3 is TGCGCCAGCAGCCACGACGGGGTCGTGCAGTTCTTC. The encoded protein is CASSHDGVVQFF.

As concerns this clone: The sample carries other DNA sequences with the same CDR3. The chain has TRBV12-5 and TRBJ2-3; TRBD2 matches 12 bases. The CDR3 covers 16 residues. V gave up 6 bases and J gave up 2 bases; unmatched junction bases: 6. Germline loops: CDR1 LGHNT, CDR2 FRNRAP. This chain's CDR3 is CASGRTSGVPTDTQYF. The CDR3, as DNA: TGTGCTAGTGGACGGACTAGCGGGGTGCCCACAGATACGCAGTATTTT.

This clone turned up a few times. The rearrangement joins TRBV5-4 to TRBJ2-2; 11 nucleotides line up with TRBD1. This CDR3 comprises 16 residues. V lost 4 bases to trimming and J lost 4 bases; unmatched junction nucleotides: 6. Germline lookup yields CDR1 SGHNT and CDR2 YYREEE (reference sequence). The CDR3 reads CASSGRTGGGTGELFF. CDR3 nucleotides: TGTGCCAGCAGCGGAAGGACAGGGGGCGGCACCGGGGAGCTGTTTTTT.

The sample holds one count of this clone. This rearrangement joins TRBV7-8 to TRBJ2-7; 8 positions match TRBD2. CDR3 length: 15 amino acids. V was clipped by 0 bases and J by 0 bases; unmatched bases: 1. Germline V lookup: CDR1 SGHVS, CDR2 FQNEAQ. DNA for the CDR3: TGTGCCAGCAGCTTAGCCGGGACTAGCTCCTACGAGCAGTACGTC. Protein product: CASSLAGTSSYEQYV.

The rearrangement links TRBV5-4 to TRBJ2-5, with 9 positions matching TRBD2. V dropped 7 bases and J dropped 5; count of bases not matched to a gene: 18. CDR3 length: 17 amino acids. The germline V gene has CDR1 SGHNT and CDR2 YYREEE (reference sequence). The CDR3 protein is CASGFSALVAGEETQYF. DNA for the CDR3: TGTGCCAGCGGATTTTCGGCTTTGGTAGCGGGGGAGGAGACCCAGTACTTC.

Only one count was recorded for this clone. The chain carries TRBV18 and TRBJ1-1, with D perhaps matching TRBD1 (5 bases). CDR1 KGHSH and CDR2 LQKENI come from the germline V gene. This CDR3 spans 15 amino acids. The V end lost 3 bases, the J end lost 1 base, and 12 bases lay between the germline ends. The chain's CDR3 is CASSPLDSPNTEAFF. CDR3 DNA: TGTGCCAGCTCACCCCTCGACAGCCCGAACACTGAAGCTTTCTTT.